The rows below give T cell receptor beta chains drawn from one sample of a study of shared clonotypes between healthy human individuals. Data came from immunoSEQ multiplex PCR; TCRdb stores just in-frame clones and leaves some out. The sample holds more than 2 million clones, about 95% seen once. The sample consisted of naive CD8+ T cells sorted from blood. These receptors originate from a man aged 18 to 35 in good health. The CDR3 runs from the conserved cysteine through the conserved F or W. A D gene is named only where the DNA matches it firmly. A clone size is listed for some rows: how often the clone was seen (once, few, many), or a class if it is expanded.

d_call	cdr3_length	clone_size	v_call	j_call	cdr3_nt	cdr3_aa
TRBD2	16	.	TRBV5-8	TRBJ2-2	TGTGCCAGCAGCTTGGATAGCGGGAGCCTCGCCGGGGAGCTGTTTTTT	CASSLDSGSLAGELFF
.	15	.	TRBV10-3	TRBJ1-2	TGTGCCATCAGTGAGTCTGGGGGGCAGGACTATGGCTACACCTTC	CAISESGGQDYGYTF
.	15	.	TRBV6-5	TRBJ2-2	TGTGCCAGCAGTTATGCGCGAGCGAACACCGGGGAGCTGTTTTTT	CASSYARANTGELFF
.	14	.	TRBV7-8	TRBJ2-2	TGTGCCAGCAGCTTACAGGGAGACACCGGGGAGCTGTTTTTT	CASSLQGDTGELFF
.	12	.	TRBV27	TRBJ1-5	TGTGCCAGCAGTTTAGTGGGTCAGCCCCAGCATTTT	CASSLVGQPQHF
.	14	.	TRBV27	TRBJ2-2	TGTGCCAGCAGTCCCGGGGCGTCGTCGGGGGAGCTGTTTTTT	CASSPGASSGELFF
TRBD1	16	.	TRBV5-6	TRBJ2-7	TGTGCCAGCAGCTTGAGCGCAGGGGGCGGTGGCTACGAGCAGTACTTC	CASSLSAGGGGYEQYF
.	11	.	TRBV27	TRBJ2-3	TGTGCCAGCAGGTCCACAGATACGCAGTATTTT	CASRSTDTQYF
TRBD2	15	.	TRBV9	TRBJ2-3	TGTGCCAGCAGCGCCTGGAACGGGGAGGGAGATACGCAGTATTTT	CASSAWNGEGDTQYF
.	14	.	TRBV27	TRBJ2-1	TGTGCCAGCAGTCCTAACCCTCGAGGGAATGAGCAGTTCTTC	CASSPNPRGNEQFF
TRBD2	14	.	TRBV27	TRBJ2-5	TGTGCCAGCAGAGCGGCGGGGGGGAGAGAGACCCAGTACTTC	CASRAAGGRETQYF
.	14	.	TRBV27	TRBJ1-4	TGTGCCAGCAGGGCTCTGGGGAATTGGGAAAAACTGTTTTTT	CASRALGNWEKLFF
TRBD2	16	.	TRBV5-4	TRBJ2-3	TGTGCCAGCAGATACGCTAGCGGGGGGAGCACAGATACGCAGTATTTT	CASRYASGGSTDTQYF
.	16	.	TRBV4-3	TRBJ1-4	TGCGCCAGCAGCCAAGATGAAAGGGAATGGGATGAAAAACTGTTTTTT	CASSQDEREWDEKLFF
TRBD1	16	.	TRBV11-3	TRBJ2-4	TGTGCCAACCCCGGAGGGAACAGGGGGCACAAAAACATTCAGTACTTC	CANPGGNRGHKNIQYF
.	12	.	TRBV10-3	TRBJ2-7	TGTGCCATCAGTGAAAGCCAGGGGGAGCAGTACTTC	CAISESQGEQYF
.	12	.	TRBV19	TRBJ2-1	TGTGCCAGTAGTATAGGCGGGAATGAGCAGTTCTTC	CASSIGGNEQFF
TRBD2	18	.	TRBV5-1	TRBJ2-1	TGCGCCAGCTCTCTGGGACTAGCTGGGAGTTGGGCCCACAATGAGCAGTTCTTC	CASSLGLAGSWAHNEQFF
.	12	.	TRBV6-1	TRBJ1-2	TGTGCCAGCAGGGCAGGGAACTATGGCTACACCTTC	CASRAGNYGYTF
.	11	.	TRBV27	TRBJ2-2	TGTGCCAGCAGTGGATACGGGGAGCTGTTTTTT	CASSGYGELFF
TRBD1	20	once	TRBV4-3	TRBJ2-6	TGCGCCAGCAGCCAAGTTGTTACCCGGGACAGCCCCTCTGGGGCCAACGTCCTGACTTTC	CASSQVVTRDSPSGANVLTF
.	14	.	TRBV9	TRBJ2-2	TGTGCCAGCAGCGACCCAGGGGGGAGCGGGGAGCTGTTTTTT	CASSDPGGSGELFF
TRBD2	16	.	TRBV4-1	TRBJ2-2	TGCGCCAGCAGCCAAGAACCCCTAGCGGGAGCCGGGGAGCTGTTTTTT	CASSQEPLAGAGELFF
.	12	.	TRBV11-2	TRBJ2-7	TGTGCCAGCAGCCCGTATTCCTACGAGCAGTACTTC	CASSPYSYEQYF
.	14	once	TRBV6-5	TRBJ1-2	TGTGCCAGCAGTTACTCGGCAGTGAGCTATGGCTACACCTTC	CASSYSAVSYGYTF
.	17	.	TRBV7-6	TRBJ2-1	TGTGCCAGCAGCTTAGGGCAAGTTGGAAGCTCCTACAATGAGCAGTTCTTC	CASSLGQVGSSYNEQFF
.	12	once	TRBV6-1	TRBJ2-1	TGTGCCAGCCGCCCATGGGGCAATGAGCAGTTCTTC	CASRPWGNEQFF
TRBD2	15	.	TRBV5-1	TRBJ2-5	TGCGCCAGCAGCCTGGGGACTAGCCCCCAAGAGACCCAGTACTTC	CASSLGTSPQETQYF
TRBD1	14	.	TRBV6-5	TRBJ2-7	TGTGCCAGCAGTTACAAAGGACAGGGGGACGAGCAGTACTTC	CASSYKGQGDEQYF
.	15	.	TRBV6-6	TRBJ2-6	TGTGCCAGCAGTTCCCACTTCTCTGGGGCCAACGTCCTGACTTTC	CASSSHFSGANVLTF
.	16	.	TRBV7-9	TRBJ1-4	TGTGCCAGCAGCAAAAAATCGGTGTCAGCTAATGAAAAACTGTTTTTT	CASSKKSVSANEKLFF
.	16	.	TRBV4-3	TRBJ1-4	TGCGCCAGCAGCCAAATGCTTGGGGGGGAGGATGAAAAACTGTTTTTT	CASSQMLGGEDEKLFF
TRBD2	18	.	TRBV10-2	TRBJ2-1	TGCGCCAGCAGTGAAGGTAGCGGGGGGCCCGATGCCTACAATGAGCAGTTCTTC	CASSEGSGGPDAYNEQFF
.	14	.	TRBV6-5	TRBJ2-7	TGTGCCACCAATACAGGGAATTCCCAAAACGAGCAGTACTTC	CATNTGNSQNEQYF
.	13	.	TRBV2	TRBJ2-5	TGTGCCAGCAGTTCACTACCCCAAGAGACCCAGTACTTC	CASSSLPQETQYF
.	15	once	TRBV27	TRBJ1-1	TGTGCCAGCAGTTTATCGCCAGGGTTGAACACTGAAGCTTTCTTT	CASSLSPGLNTEAFF